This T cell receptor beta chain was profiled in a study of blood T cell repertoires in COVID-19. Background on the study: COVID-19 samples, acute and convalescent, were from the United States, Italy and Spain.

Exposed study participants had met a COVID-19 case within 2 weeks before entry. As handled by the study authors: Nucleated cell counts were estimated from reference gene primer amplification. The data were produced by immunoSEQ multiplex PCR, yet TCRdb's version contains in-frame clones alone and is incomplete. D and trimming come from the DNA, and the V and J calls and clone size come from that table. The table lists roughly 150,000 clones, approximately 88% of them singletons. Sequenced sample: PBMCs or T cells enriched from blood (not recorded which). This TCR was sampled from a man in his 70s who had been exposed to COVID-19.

CDR3 residues: CASSYSRAGGTDTQYF. CDR3 nucleotides: TGTGCCAGCAGTTACTCGAGAGCGGGGGGAACAGATACGCAGTATTTT. The chain recombines TRBV6-6 with TRBJ2-3; 9 bases map to TRBD2. Germline loops: CDR1 MNHNY, CDR2 SVGAGI (reference sequence). The CDR3 is 16 residues long. With V trimmed by 0 bases and J by 3 bases, 4 bases remained unmatched.